The text below deals with one T cell receptor beta chain. Its antigen remains unknown. This sample is part of a study of T cell responses to AZD1222 COVID-19 vaccine. Trimming cost V 6 bases and J 7 bases, with 12 bases left between them. The germline CDR1 and CDR2 sequences are MNHEY and SVGAGI. The length of the CDR3 is 13 residues. Data came from immunoSEQ multiplex PCR; TCRdb stores just in-frame clones and leaves some out. This sample has tens of thousands of clones, with 75% to 90% found just once. Some second doses came at about 4 weeks and others at about 12 weeks; these were pooled. Study-level findings and limits: With dominance at 160-218 and 743-854, vaccine-associated CD4 TCRs spanned spike. Clonal diversity may have been underestimated in mostly white British donors.

The chain has TRBV6-5 and TRBJ2-2, with a tentative D call TRBD1 (6 bases). The TCR originated in an adult who received the AZD1222 COVID-19 vaccine. The source material was peripheral blood, sampled 28 days after the second AZD1222 dose. Written as DNA, the CDR3 is TGTGCCAGCAGGCAACAGGGTGGCGGGGAGCTGTTTTTT. It specifies CASRQQGGGELFF.